This T cell receptor beta chain stems from a study of cytomegalovirus exposure and HLA in healthy donors. PCR involved 60 Vbeta and 13 Jbeta primers. The protocol was immunoSEQ multiplex PCR, while the TCRdb copy is restricted to in-frame clones and leaves out a portion. The profile shows tens of thousands of clones, 65% to 75% of them singletons. Study observations and caveats: Serostatus for CMV was the only available immune exposure information. Within a later analysis, the majority of CMV-associated TCR beta chains appeared HLA-restricted. A later analysis reportedly found fewer N-insertions in an Asian-associated ancestry cluster than the roughly 670-donor mean. Across donors, sequencing depth was assumed by presence/absence analyses to be roughly uniform.

As for this clone: Its antigen is unidentified.

The receptor's source is a woman in her 30s in good health and CMV-seronegative. The material sequenced was PBMCs.

The CDR3 DNA is TGTGCCACCAGCAGAGTGGGGGCAGAAGTTGTAAACACTGAAGCTTTCTTT. Encoded protein: CATSRVGAEVVNTEAFF. The genes are TRBV15 and TRBJ1-1; possibly TRBD1 for D (6 bases). The germline gives CDR1 LNHNV, CDR2 YYDKDF (reference sequence). This CDR3 spans 17 amino acids. Between the trimmed V and J ends, which lost 1 base and 2 bases, there was a span of 17 bases.